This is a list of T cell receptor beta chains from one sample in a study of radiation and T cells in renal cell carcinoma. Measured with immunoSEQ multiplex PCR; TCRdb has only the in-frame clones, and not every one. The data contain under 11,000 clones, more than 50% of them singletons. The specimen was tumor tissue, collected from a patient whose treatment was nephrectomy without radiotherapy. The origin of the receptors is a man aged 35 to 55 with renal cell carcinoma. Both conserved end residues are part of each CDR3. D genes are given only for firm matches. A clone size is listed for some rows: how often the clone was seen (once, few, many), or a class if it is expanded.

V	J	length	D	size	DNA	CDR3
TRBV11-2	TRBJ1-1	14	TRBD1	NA	TGTGCCAGCAGCTTAGCGACAGGGGGCTTCTCGGCTTTCTTT	CASSLATGGFSAFF
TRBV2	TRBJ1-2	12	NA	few	TGTGCCAGCAGTGCAGGGATTGGCGGCTACACCTTC	CASSAGIGGYTF
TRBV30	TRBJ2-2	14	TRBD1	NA	TGTGCCTGGAGTCGAAGGGGGCTCAGCGGGGAGCTGTTTTTT	CAWSRRGLSGELFF
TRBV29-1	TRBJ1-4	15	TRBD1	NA	TGCAGCGTAGTTGGACAGGGGGAATCTAATGAAAAACTGTTTTTT	CSVVGQGESNEKLFF
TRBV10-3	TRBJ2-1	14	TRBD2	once	TGTGCCATCAGTCCGGGACTAGAATACAATGAGCAGTTCTTC	CAISPGLEYNEQFF
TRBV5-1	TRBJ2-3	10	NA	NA	TGCGCCAGTACGGGAGATACGCAGTATTTT	CASTGDTQYF
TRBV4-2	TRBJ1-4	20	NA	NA	TGTGCCAGCAGCCAAGATCGAATCATAATCGGGATCGCAACTAATGAAAAACTGTTTTTT	CASSQDRIIIGIATNEKLFF
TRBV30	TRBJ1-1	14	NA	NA	TGTGCCTGGAGTGTTCAGGGAGGGTTCACTGAAGCTTTCTTT	CAWSVQGGFTEAFF
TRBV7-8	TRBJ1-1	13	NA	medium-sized	TGTGCCAGCGGGGAGGAGCGGGGCACTGAAGCTTTCTTT	CASGEERGTEAFF
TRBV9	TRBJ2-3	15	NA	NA	TGTGCCAGCAGCGTAGGAGGCCGTTACACAGATACGCAGTATTTT	CASSVGGRYTDTQYF
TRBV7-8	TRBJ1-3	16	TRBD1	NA	TGTGCCAGCAGCGGAGACAGGGTCCCGTCTGGAAACACCATATATTTT	CASSGDRVPSGNTIYF
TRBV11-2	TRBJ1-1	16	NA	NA	TGTGCCAGCAGCGGAAGGGAAGGGATTAGAGGCACTGAAGCTTTCTTT	CASSGREGIRGTEAFF
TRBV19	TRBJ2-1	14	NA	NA	TGTGCCAGTACGGCTAGCGTCATGAGGGGTGAGCAGTTCTTC	CASTASVMRGEQFF
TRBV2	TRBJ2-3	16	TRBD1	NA	TGTGCCAGCAGTGAAGCTGGGAACAGGGGTACAGATACGCAGTATTTT	CASSEAGNRGTDTQYF
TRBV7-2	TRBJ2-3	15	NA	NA	TGTGCCAGCAGCGTTGGGGGATATAGTACAGATACGCAGTATTTT	CASSVGGYSTDTQYF
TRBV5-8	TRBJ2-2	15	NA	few	TGTGCCAGCAGCCTAAGAGGGGGTGACACCGGGGAGCTGTTTTTT	CASSLRGGDTGELFF
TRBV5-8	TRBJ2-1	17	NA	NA	TGTGCCAGCAGCTATCCGACTAGTTCTTATTCCTACAATGAGCAGTTCTTC	CASSYPTSSYSYNEQFF
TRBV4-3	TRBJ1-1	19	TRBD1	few	TGCGCCAGCAGCCAAGATATAGGGGGACAGGGAGGTCGGGACACTGAAGCTTTCTTT	CASSQDIGGQGGRDTEAFF
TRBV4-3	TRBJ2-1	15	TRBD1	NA	TGCGCCAGCAGCCAAGGGACAGGGGTGCGGAATGAGCAGTTCTTC	CASSQGTGVRNEQFF
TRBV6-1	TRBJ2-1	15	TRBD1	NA	TGTGCCAGCAGGGACCGGGACAGGCAATGGAATGAGCAGTTCTTC	CASRDRDRQWNEQFF
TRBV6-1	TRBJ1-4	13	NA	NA	TGTGCCAGCAGTGCGGATCCAGGGCGGGAACTGTTTTTT	CASSADPGRELFF
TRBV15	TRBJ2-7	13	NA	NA	TGTGCCACGGGGAGCAACAAGAACTACGAGCAGTACTTC	CATGSNKNYEQYF
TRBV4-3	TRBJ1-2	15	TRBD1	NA	TGCGCCAGCAGCCGAAACCGGGACAGCATCTATGGCTACACCTTC	CASSRNRDSIYGYTF
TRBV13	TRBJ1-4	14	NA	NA	TGTGCCAGCAGCATCAGGGAAGCTAATGAAAAACTGTTTTTT	CASSIREANEKLFF
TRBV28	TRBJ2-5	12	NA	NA	TGTGCCAGCAGAGGGTTCGTAGAGACCCAGTACTTC	CASRGFVETQYF
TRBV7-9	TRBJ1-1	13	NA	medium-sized	TGTGCCAGCAGCTTCTGGGAGAACACTGAAGCTTTCTTT	CASSFWENTEAFF
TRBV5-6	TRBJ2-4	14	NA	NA	TGTGCCAGCAACGGGGTCCTAGGCAGGGACATTCAGTACTTC	CASNGVLGRDIQYF
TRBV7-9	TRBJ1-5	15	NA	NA	TGTGCCAGCAGCTTTGTTCTTCAGGGGCAAGGGCCCCAGCATTTT	CASSFVLQGQGPQHF
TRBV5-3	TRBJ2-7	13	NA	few	TGTGCCAGAAGCCTAGGACCGAACTACGAGCAGTACTTC	CARSLGPNYEQYF
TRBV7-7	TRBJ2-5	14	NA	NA	TGTGCTAGCAGCTTATCAGATTACCAAGAGACCCAGTACTTC	CASSLSDYQETQYF
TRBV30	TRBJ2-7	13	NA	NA	TGTGCCTGGAACCCCAGGAGGGTTGTGAAGCAGTACTTC	CAWNPRRVVKQYF
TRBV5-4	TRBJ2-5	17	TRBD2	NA	TGTGCCAGCAGCTCGGGACTAGCGGGAGAAAGTGGACAGACCCAGTACTTC	CASSSGLAGESGQTQYF
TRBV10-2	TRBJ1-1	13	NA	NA	TGCGCCACCGGCGGGGCGGGGAACACTGAAGCTTTCTTT	CATGGAGNTEAFF
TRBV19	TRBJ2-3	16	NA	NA	TGTGCCAGTAGTATTAATCCGGGGTACGGAACAGATACGCAGTATTTT	CASSINPGYGTDTQYF
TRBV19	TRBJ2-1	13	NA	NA	TGTGCCAGTAGGAAGGGATCTAACAATGAGCAGTTCTTC	CASRKGSNNEQFF
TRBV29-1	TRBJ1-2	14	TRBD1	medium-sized	TGCAGCGCCCTTCCGGGACAGTCCCACTATGGCTACACCTTC	CSALPGQSHYGYTF
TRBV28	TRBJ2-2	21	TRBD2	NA	TGTGCCAGCAGTTACCTGGGCGCCTTCACTAGCGCCCACTCCAACACCGGGGAGCTGTTTTTT	CASSYLGAFTSAHSNTGELFF
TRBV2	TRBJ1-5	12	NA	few	TGTGCCAGCACCTTGGGTAATCAGCCCCAGCATTTT	CASTLGNQPQHF
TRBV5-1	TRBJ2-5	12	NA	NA	TGCGCCAGCAGCTTGGGCGAGGGAAGGGAGTACTTC	CASSLGEGREYF
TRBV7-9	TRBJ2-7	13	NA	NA	TGTGCCAGCACCACTAGTGGGAGTTACGAGCAGTACTTC	CASTTSGSYEQYF
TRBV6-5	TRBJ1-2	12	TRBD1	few	TGTGCCAGCAGTCCAGGGGGGTATGTCTACACCTTC	CASSPGGYVYTF
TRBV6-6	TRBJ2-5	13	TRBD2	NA	TGTGCCGAGGCCGGGGGGATTCAAGAGACCCAGTACTTC	CAEAGGIQETQYF
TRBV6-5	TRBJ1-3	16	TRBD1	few	TGTGCCAGCAGTTACTCGAGAGGGGGCTCCGGAAACACCATATATTTT	CASSYSRGGSGNTIYF
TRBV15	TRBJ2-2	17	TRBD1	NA	TGTGCCACCAGCATGGGGCAGGGGGCTAGAGAAACCGGGGAGCTGTTTTTT	CATSMGQGARETGELFF
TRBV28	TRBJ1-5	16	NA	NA	TGTGCCAGCAGTCCCACCGGGACCACGGGCAATCAGCCCCAGCATTTT	CASSPTGTTGNQPQHF
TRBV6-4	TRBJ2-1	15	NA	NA	TGTGCCAGCAGTGACCGTCCCGGGACTTCCAATGAGCAGTTCTTC	CASSDRPGTSNEQFF
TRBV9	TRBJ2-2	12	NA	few	TGTGCCAGCAGCGTAGGGAACGGGGAGCTGTTTTTT	CASSVGNGELFF
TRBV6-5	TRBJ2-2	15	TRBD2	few	TGTGCCAGCAGAACTAGCGGGAAAAACACCGGGGAGCTGTTTTTT	CASRTSGKNTGELFF
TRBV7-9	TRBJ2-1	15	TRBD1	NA	TGTGCCAGCAGCTTGAGCGAGGGGGCAGGAAATGAGCAGTTCTTC	CASSLSEGAGNEQFF
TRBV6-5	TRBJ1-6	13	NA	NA	TGTGCCAGCAGTTACGCCGAGAATTCACCCCTCCACTTT	CASSYAENSPLHF
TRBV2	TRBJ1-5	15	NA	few	TGTGCCAGCAGTGAAGGCCCAGGCGGAGATCAGCCCCAGCATTTT	CASSEGPGGDQPQHF
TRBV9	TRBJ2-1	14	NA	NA	TGTGCCAGCAGCGTAGACAGGCCCGACAATGAGCAGTTCTTC	CASSVDRPDNEQFF
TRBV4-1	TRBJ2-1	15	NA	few	TGCGCCAGCAGCCAAGACCCTGGCTGGGGGAATGAGCAGTTCTTC	CASSQDPGWGNEQFF